Listed below are T cell receptor beta chains from one sample, sequenced in a study of blood T cell repertoires in COVID-19. TCRdb's copy holds only in-frame clones and misses some; the assay was immunoSEQ multiplex PCR. In the table there are about 300,000 clones, about four fifths of which are singletons. The sequenced sample was peripheral blood. The source is a woman in her forties or fifties with acute or convalescent COVID-19. Each CDR3 is given with its conserved first and last residue. Each record gives: V gene, D gene, clone size, J gene, CDR3 protein, CDR3 DNA. A D gene is named only where the DNA matches it firmly. Size is omitted from some rows. Given values are once, few, many or a class for expanded clones.

TRBV3-1/TRBV3-2	NA	NA	TRBJ2-7	CASRRQGTTGEQYF	TGTGCCAGCAGGCGACAGGGGACTACGGGAGAGCAGTACTTC
TRBV3-1/TRBV3-2	NA	NA	TRBJ1-4	CASSRGLTNEKLFF	TGTGCCAGCAGCCGGGGACTGACGAATGAAAAACTGTTTTTT
TRBV7-2	NA	NA	TRBJ2-1	CASSLDSSYNEQFF	TGTGCCAGCAGCTTGGACAGCTCCTACAATGAGCAGTTCTTC
TRBV2	NA	NA	TRBJ2-7	CASSEGRGGDEQYF	TGTGCCAGCAGTGAAGGGAGGGGAGGCGACGAGCAGTACTTC
TRBV15	TRBD1	NA	TRBJ1-3	CATSRTRGSGNTIYF	TGTGCCACCAGCAGGACCAGGGGGTCAGGAAACACCATATATTTT
TRBV3-1/TRBV3-2	NA	NA	TRBJ1-1	CASSQASRDTEAFF	TGTGCCAGCAGCCAGGCCTCCCGGGACACTGAAGCTTTCTTT
TRBV5-6	NA	NA	TRBJ2-7	CASSLVVSARSYEQYF	TGTGCCAGCAGCTTGGTGGTTAGTGCCCGATCCTACGAGCAGTACTTC
TRBV3-1/TRBV3-2	TRBD1	NA	TRBJ2-2	CATRQGMRTGELFF	TGTGCCACCAGACAGGGTATGAGAACCGGGGAGCTGTTTTTT
TRBV12-3/TRBV12-4	TRBD1	NA	TRBJ1-2	CASTPGQGYGYTF	TGTGCCAGCACCCCGGGACAGGGATATGGCTACACCTTC
TRBV19	NA	NA	TRBJ1-1	CASRRSVGNTEAFF	TGTGCCAGTAGGCGCTCTGTCGGGAACACTGAAGCTTTCTTT
TRBV30	NA	NA	TRBJ1-6	CAWSVVRGNSPLHF	TGTGCCTGGAGTGTGGTGAGAGGGAATTCACCCCTCCACTTT
TRBV5-1	NA	NA	TRBJ1-2	CASSLITGNYGYTF	TGCGCCAGCAGCTTAATAACAGGGAACTATGGCTACACCTTC
TRBV7-9	NA	NA	TRBJ2-1	CASSLTLNEQFF	TGTGCCAGCAGTCTAACTTTAAATGAGCAGTTCTTC
TRBV18	TRBD1	NA	TRBJ1-4	CASSPTGAGDEKLFF	TGTGCCAGCTCACCAACAGGGGCGGGTGATGAAAAACTGTTTTTT
TRBV25-1	TRBD1	NA	TRBJ2-5	CASGGTGAQETQYF	TGTGCCAGCGGCGGGACAGGGGCCCAAGAGACCCAGTACTTC
TRBV11-2	NA	NA	TRBJ1-3	CASSNPRGDGRSGNTIYF	TGTGCCAGCAGCAACCCCCGGGGGGACGGCCGCTCTGGAAACACCATATATTTT
TRBV27	TRBD2	NA	TRBJ2-7	CASSRLASPYEQYF	TGTGCCAGCAGTCGACTAGCGTCTCCCTACGAGCAGTACTTC
TRBV7-2	NA	NA	TRBJ1-2	CASSLSGGYGYTF	TGTGCCAGCAGCTTAAGTGGCGGTTATGGCTACACCTTC
TRBV5-8	NA	NA	TRBJ2-1	CASSLGQYNEQFF	TGTGCCAGCAGCTTGGGACAGTACAATGAGCAGTTCTTC
TRBV6-2/TRBV6-3	NA	NA	TRBJ2-3	CASSPIVGEVVTDTQYF	TGTGCCAGCAGTCCCATCGTAGGGGAGGTAGTCACAGATACGCAGTATTTT
TRBV2	TRBD2	NA	TRBJ2-2	CASSEAEAGVGGELFF	TGTGCCAGCAGTGAAGCAGAAGCGGGAGTGGGCGGGGAGCTGTTTTTT
TRBV7-9	TRBD1	few	TRBJ1-6	CASSPLGQANSPLHF	TGTGCCAGCAGCCCACTGGGACAGGCTAATTCACCCCTCCACTTT
TRBV5-1	NA	NA	TRBJ2-2	CASSATGRDTGELFF	TGCGCCAGCAGCGCCACAGGGAGGGACACCGGGGAGCTGTTTTTT
TRBV3-1/TRBV3-2	NA	NA	TRBJ1-5	CASSQAEGPQHF	TGTGCCAGCAGCCAAGCAGAGGGTCCCCAGCATTTT
TRBV4-2	NA	NA	TRBJ1-4	CASSHPPGDEKLFF	TGTGCCAGCAGCCACCCTCCGGGGGATGAAAAACTGTTTTTT
TRBV5-1	NA	once	TRBJ1-2	CASSPYEAGTRSYGYTF	TGCGCCAGCAGCCCTTACGAAGCCGGGACACGCTCCTATGGCTACACCTTC
TRBV18	NA	NA	TRBJ1-3	CASSLTAGNTIYF	TGTGCCAGCTCACTGACAGCTGGAAACACCATATATTTT
TRBV25-1	TRBD1	NA	TRBJ1-6	CASSPSGTGISPLHF	TGTGCCAGCAGTCCCTCCGGGACAGGTATTTCACCCCTCCACTTT
TRBV7-2	TRBD2	NA	TRBJ2-3	CASSTRLAGTDTQYF	TGTGCCAGCAGCACCCGACTAGCGGGCACAGATACGCAGTATTTT
TRBV24-1	NA	few	TRBJ2-2	CATSGDRSNTGELFF	TGTGCCACCAGTGGAGACAGATCGAACACCGGGGAGCTGTTTTTT
TRBV10-3	NA	NA	TRBJ1-1	CASSPILTEAFF	TGTGCCAGCAGTCCTATCCTCACTGAAGCTTTCTTT
TRBV6-5	NA	NA	TRBJ1-1	CASSPPGYAEAFF	TGTGCCAGCAGTCCACCAGGGTACGCTGAAGCTTTCTTT
TRBV24-1	TRBD2	NA	TRBJ2-1	CATSATGGGRLNEQFF	TGTGCCACCAGTGCCACGGGAGGCGGGAGATTGAATGAGCAGTTCTTC
TRBV5-1	NA	NA	TRBJ1-2	CASRRDTKFNYGYTF	TGCGCCAGTCGCCGGGACACGAAATTTAACTATGGCTACACCTTC
TRBV3-1/TRBV3-2	NA	NA	TRBJ1-2	CASSSIPRGDGYTF	TGTGCCAGCAGCTCCATCCCCCGGGGGGATGGCTACACCTTC
TRBV5-1	NA	once	TRBJ2-6	CASSSTEISGANVLTF	TGCGCCAGCAGCTCCACAGAGATTTCTGGGGCCAACGTCCTGACTTTC
TRBV2	TRBD2	NA	TRBJ2-1	CASIAGDVGNEQFF	TGTGCCAGCATTGCGGGAGACGTGGGCAATGAGCAGTTCTTC
TRBV10-1	TRBD2	once	TRBJ2-5	CASSYSGGAWETQYF	TGCGCCAGCAGTTACAGCGGGGGGGCATGGGAGACCCAGTACTTC
TRBV7-3	TRBD2	NA	TRBJ2-3	CASSLGLAGGDTQYF	TGTGCCAGCAGCTTAGGTCTAGCGGGGGGAGATACGCAGTATTTT
TRBV30	TRBD1	NA	TRBJ2-7	CAWSVLGTGDSYEQYF	TGTGCCTGGAGTGTACTTGGGACAGGGGACTCCTACGAGCAGTACTTC
TRBV18	TRBD2	NA	TRBJ2-5	CASTGLAGMQETQYF	TGTGCCAGCACCGGACTAGCGGGTATGCAAGAGACCCAGTACTTC
TRBV5-1	NA	NA	TRBJ1-1	CASSLSLAGERNTEAFF	TGCGCCAGCAGCTTGAGCTTGGCAGGGGAGAGGAACACTGAAGCTTTCTTT
TRBV9	NA	few	TRBJ2-2	CASSVRLVSTGELFF	TGTGCCAGCAGCGTTCGACTAGTCAGCACCGGGGAGCTGTTTTTT
TRBV3-1/TRBV3-2	TRBD1	NA	TRBJ1-3	CASSLQGAENTIYF	TGTGCCAGCAGCTTACAGGGGGCGGAAAACACCATATATTTT
TRBV20-1	NA	NA	TRBJ1-1	CSASRQGNTEAFF	TGCAGTGCTAGTAGGCAGGGGAACACTGAAGCTTTCTTT